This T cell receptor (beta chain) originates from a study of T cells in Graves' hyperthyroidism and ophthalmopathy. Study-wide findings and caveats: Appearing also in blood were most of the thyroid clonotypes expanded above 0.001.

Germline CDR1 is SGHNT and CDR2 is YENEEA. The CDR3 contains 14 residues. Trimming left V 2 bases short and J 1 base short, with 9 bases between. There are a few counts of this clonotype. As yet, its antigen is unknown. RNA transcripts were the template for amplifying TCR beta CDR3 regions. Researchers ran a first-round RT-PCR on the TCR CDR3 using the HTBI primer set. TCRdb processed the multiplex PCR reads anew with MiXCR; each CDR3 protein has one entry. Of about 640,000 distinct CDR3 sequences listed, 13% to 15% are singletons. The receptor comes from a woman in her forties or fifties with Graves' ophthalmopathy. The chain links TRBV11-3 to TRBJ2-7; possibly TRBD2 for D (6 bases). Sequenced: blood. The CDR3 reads CASSLNRESYEQYF. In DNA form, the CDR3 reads TGTGCCAGCAGCTTAAACCGGGAGTCCTACGAGCAGTACTTC. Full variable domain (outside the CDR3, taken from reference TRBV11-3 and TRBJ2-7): EAGVVQSPRYKIIEKKQPVAFWCNPISGHNTLYWYLQNLGQGPELLIRYENEEAVDDSQLPKDRFSAERLKGVDSTLKIQPAELGDSAVYLCASSLNRESYEQYFGPGTRLTVT.